Listed here are 10 T cell receptor beta chains from one sample, sequenced in a study of prognosis after radiotherapy for stage I lung cancer. By two-round multiplex PCR, the TCR beta CDR3 was amplified from genomic DNA. Every TRBV and TRBJ gene had its own specific primer in first-round PCR. TCRdb re-called the multiplex PCR reads through MiXCR, storing one row per CDR3 protein. Among fewer than 40,000 distinct CDR3 sequences listed, approximately 39% were seen once. Source: PBMCs, taken before or after stereotactic body radiation therapy (not recorded which). Receptors were obtained from a donor aged 50 or older with non-small cell lung cancer.

There are many counts of this clonotype. V is TRBV27 and J is TRBJ2-3, with D unresolved. The V end was cut by 2 bases, the J end by 7 bases, with 13 bases between. Germline loops: CDR1 MNHEY, CDR2 SMNVEV (reference sequence). The CDR3 is made up of 14 amino acids. CDR3 nucleotides: TGTGCCAGCAGTTTAACTGTCGGATTGAATACGCAGTATTTT. It is translated as CASSLTVGLNTQYF.

This clonotype was seen more than once but under ten times. This may stem from a read error, because a much larger clone lies one nucleotide away. The chain combines TRBV12-3 or TRBV12-4 with TRBJ1-1; TRBD1 might be the D (6 bases). This CDR3 is built from 15 residues. Trimming took 7 bases from V and 3 from J, leaving 18 bases between them. The CDR3 DNA follows: TGTGCCAGCATCCGCTCCGGGACAATGGACACTGAAGCTTTCTTT. This translates into CASIRSGTMDTEAFF.

This clonotype showed up just once. A far larger clone is off by one base, so a read error is likely. The gene calls are TRBV6-1 and TRBJ1-1; D is perhaps TRBD1 (6 bases). The CDR3 has 14 residues. The germline V gene has CDR1 MNHNS and CDR2 SASEGT. The CDR3 protein is CASSPRQETTEDFF. The CDR3 DNA is TGTGCCAGCAGTCCACGACAGGAGACCACTGAAGATTTCTTT.

In this sample, this clonotype turned up many times. This chain uses TRBV2 with TRBJ1-3; no clear D gene. In germline, CDR1 is SNHLY, CDR2 FYNNEI. The CDR3 length is 13 residues. Trimming pared 8 bases from V and 0 bases from J, leaving 8 bases between. CDR3 region: CASPAVSGNTIYF. The CDR3 coding sequence is TGTGCCAGCCCCGCAGTCTCTGGAAACACCATATATTTT.

The chain recombines TRBV6-4 with TRBJ2-1, with 7 bases fitting TRBD2. Germline trimming cut 6 bases from V and 7 bases from J; bases unmatched to any gene: 9. The CDR3 covers 14 residues. The V gene's germline CDR1 is MRHNA and CDR2 SNTAGT. The CDR3 bases are TGTGCCAGCAGCCTTATAGCGGGTGAGAATGAGCAGTTCTTC. It is translated as CASSLIAGENEQFF.

This clonotype was observed at least ten times. This rearrangement joins TRBV18 to TRBJ1-3; D is unresolved. Trimming took off 8 bases at V and 0 bases at J, with 11 bases between the two ends. The CDR3 runs 14 residues. Germline V lookup: CDR1 KGHSH, CDR2 LQKENI. The CDR3 nucleotides read TGTGCCAGCGACCCGGGCAGCTCTGGAAACACCATATATTTT. Translated: CASDPGSSGNTIYF. The full variable domain, with the rest looked up from reference TRBV18 and TRBJ1-3, is NAGVMQNPRHLVRRRGQEARLRCSPMKGHSHVYWYRQLPEEGLKFMVYLQKENIIDESGMPKERFSAEFPKEGPSILRIQQVVRGDSAAYFCASDPGSSGNTIYFGEGSWLTVV.

The rearrangement links TRBV7-8 to TRBJ2-7; D gene unclear. This CDR3 comprises 13 residues. V was cut by 5 bases and J by 6 bases, with 14 bases left in between. Germline V gene lookup returns CDR1 SGHVS and CDR2 FQNEAQ. In nucleotides, the CDR3 is TGTGCCAGCAGCCACCGAATAGTGCGCGAGCAGTACTTC. Encoded protein: CASSHRIVREQYF.

Remarks on this clonotype: A far bigger clonotype differs at one base, so this is likely a read error. V gene TRBV6-2 or TRBV6-3 combines with J gene TRBJ1-1; TRBD1 aligns across 7 bases. CDR1 and CDR2 from the germline V gene are MNHEY and SVGEGT. With V trimmed by 10 bases and J by 11 bases, 13 bases remained unmatched. The CDR3 contains 12 residues. The CDR3 sequence: CAITETGRRAFF. For the CDR3, the DNA is TGTGCCATCACCGAGACAGGGAGGAGGGCTTTCTTT.

With regard to this clonotype: A read error may produce the germline difference seen at one junction end. This sequence joins TRBV5-1 and TRBJ2-3; the match to TRBD2 covers 7 bases. Germline V gene sequence: CDR1 SGHRS, CDR2 YFSETQ. The CDR3 is made up of 15 amino acids. The CDR3 protein is CASTLAVTSTYTQYF. The CDR3 coding sequence is TGCGCCAGCACTTTAGCGGTGACTAGCACATATACGCAGTATTTT.

This clonotype was seen just once. CDR3 coding DNA: TGTGCCAGCAGAATGGAACAGGGGGTCGGGGAGCAGTACTTC. Protein sequence: CASRMEQGVGEQYF. This rearrangement joins TRBV6-1 to TRBJ2-7; 8 nucleotides align to TRBD1. V trimming: 6 bases; J trimming: 7 bases; junction bases outside the gene matches: 11. The germline CDR1 and CDR2 sequences are MNHNS and SASEGT. The CDR3 length is 14 residues.